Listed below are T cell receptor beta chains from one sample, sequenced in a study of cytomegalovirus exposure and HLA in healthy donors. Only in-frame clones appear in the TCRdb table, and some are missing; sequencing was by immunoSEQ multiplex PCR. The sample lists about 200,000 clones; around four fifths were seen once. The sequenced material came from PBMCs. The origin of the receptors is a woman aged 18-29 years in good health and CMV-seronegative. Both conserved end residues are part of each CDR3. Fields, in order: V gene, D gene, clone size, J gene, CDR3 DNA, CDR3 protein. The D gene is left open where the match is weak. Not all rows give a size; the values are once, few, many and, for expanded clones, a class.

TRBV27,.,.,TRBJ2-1,TGTGCCAGCTCTCCGCCCTGGGAGCAGTTCTTC,CASSPPWEQFF
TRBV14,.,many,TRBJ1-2,TGTGCCAGCAGCCAACGTGAAGGCTACACCTTC,CASSQREGYTF
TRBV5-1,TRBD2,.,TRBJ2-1,TGCGCCAGCAGCCCCGGGACTAGCGGGGCCCAATACAATGAGCAGTTCTTC,CASSPGTSGAQYNEQFF
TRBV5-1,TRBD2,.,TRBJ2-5,TGCGCCTCGAAGTGGCGGGGGGACTCCTTCGAGACCCAGTACTTC,CASKWRGDSFETQYF
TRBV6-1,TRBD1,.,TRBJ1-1,TGTGCCAGCACCCCCCAGGGGGCCTTGGAAACTGAAGCTTTCTTT,CASTPQGALETEAFF
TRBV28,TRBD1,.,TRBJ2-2,TGTGCCAGCAGGCCGACAGGGGCCGAAACCGGGGAGCTGTTTTTT,CASRPTGAETGELFF
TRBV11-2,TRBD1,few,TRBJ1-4,TGTGCCAGCAGCGCTCGGACAGGGGGTCGGGAAAAACTGTTTTTT,CASSARTGGREKLFF
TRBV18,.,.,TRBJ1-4,TGTGCCAGCTCACCAATTCCCGGGAACGAAAAACTGTTTTTT,CASSPIPGNEKLFF
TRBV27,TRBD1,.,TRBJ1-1,TGTGCCAGCAGTTTAGTCAGGGGGACTGAAGCTTTCTTT,CASSLVRGTEAFF
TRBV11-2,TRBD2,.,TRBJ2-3,TGTGCCAGCAGCCGGACTAGCGGGGGGCAAACAGATACGCAGTATTTT,CASSRTSGGQTDTQYF
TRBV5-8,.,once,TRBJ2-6,TGTGCCAGCAGCTCTGTCCCCCAAACTGGGGCCAACGTCCTGACTTTC,CASSSVPQTGANVLTF
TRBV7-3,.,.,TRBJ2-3,TGTGCCAGCAGCCCTCGGGGGGCCGACACAGATACGCAGTATTTT,CASSPRGADTDTQYF
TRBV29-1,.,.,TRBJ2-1,TGCAGCGCGAGTCATGGCTCCTACAATGAGCAGTTCTTC,CSASHGSYNEQFF
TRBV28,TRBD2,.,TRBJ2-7,TGTGCCAGCAGTATCCCGGGACTAGGCACCTACGAGCAGTACTTC,CASSIPGLGTYEQYF
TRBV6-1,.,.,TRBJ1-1,TGTGCCAGCAGTTGGCCGGGTTTAGAAGCTTTCTTT,CASSWPGLEAFF
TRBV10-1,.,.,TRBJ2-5,TGCGCCACCAATGGGGAGACCCAGTACTTC,CATNGETQYF
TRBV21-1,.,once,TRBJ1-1,TGTGCCAGCAGTCACCGGGACAGGGCCATGAACACTGAAGCTTTCTTT,CASSHRDRAMNTEAFF
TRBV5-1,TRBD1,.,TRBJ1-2,TGCGCCAGCAGCTTGTTTCGTCCGGACGGACAGGATGGCTACACCTTC,CASSLFRPDGQDGYTF
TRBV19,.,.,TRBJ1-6,TGTGCCAGTAGTATAGGAACAAGGGGGACACCCCTCCACTTT,CASSIGTRGTPLHF
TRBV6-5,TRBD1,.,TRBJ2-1,TGTGCCAGCAGCTATCGGACAGGGGGCTTCGATGAGCAGTTCTTC,CASSYRTGGFDEQFF
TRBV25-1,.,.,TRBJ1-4,TGTGCCAGCAGTGATGGGCAGGGGACAACTAATGAAAAACTGTTTTTT,CASSDGQGTTNEKLFF
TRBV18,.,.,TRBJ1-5,TGTGCCAGCTCACCAAATCAAGACCCGTCGGTGGGCCAGCCCCAGCATTTT,CASSPNQDPSVGQPQHF
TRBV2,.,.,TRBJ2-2,TGTGCCAGCAGTGTCTCAGGGGATGGCGGGGAGCTGTTTTTT,CASSVSGDGGELFF
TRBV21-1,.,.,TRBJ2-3,TGTGCCAGCAGCCCACGACTAGCGGGGAGCACAGATACGCAGTATTTT,CASSPRLAGSTDTQYF
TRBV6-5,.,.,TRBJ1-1,TGTGCCAGCAGTTATGGCACAGGCGCTGAAGCTTTCTTT,CASSYGTGAEAFF
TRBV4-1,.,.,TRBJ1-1,TGCGCCAGCAGAAGGGACACTGAAGCTTTCTTT,CASRRDTEAFF
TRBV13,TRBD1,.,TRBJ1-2,TGTGCCAGCAGCTTAGAGCGGGCCACAGGGGACTATGGCTACACCTTC,CASSLERATGDYGYTF
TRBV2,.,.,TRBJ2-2,TGTGCCAGCAGTGGAGACACCGGGGAGCTGTTTTTT,CASSGDTGELFF
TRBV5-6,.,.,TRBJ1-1,TGTGCCAGCAGCTTAAGGTATGTAGAAGCTTTCTTT,CASSLRYVEAFF
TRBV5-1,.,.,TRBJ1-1,TGCGCCAGCAGCTTGAGGCAGGCGGTTAACGGTGAAGCTTTCTTT,CASSLRQAVNGEAFF
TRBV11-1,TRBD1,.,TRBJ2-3,TGTGCCAGCAGCCTACAGGGGCAACCGGATACGCAGTATTTT,CASSLQGQPDTQYF
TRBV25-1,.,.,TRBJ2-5,TGTGCCAGCAGTTGGACAGTCCAAGAGACCCAGTACTTC,CASSWTVQETQYF
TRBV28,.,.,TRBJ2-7,TGTGCCAGCGGGGTCTGGACAGATACCTACGAGCAGTACTTC,CASGVWTDTYEQYF
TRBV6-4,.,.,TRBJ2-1,TGTGCCAGCAGTGCCCGACTCGGCGCAGAATACAATGAGCAGTTCTTC,CASSARLGAEYNEQFF
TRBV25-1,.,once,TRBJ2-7,TGTGCCAGCAGTGAGCTTGGGAGCCAGGGGTCCTACGAGCAGTACTTC,CASSELGSQGSYEQYF
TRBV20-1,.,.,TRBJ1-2,TGCAGTGCTCGGGACATCTATGGCTACACCTTC,CSARDIYGYTF
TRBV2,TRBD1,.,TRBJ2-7,TGTGCCAGCGGGGGACAGGACACCTACGAGCAGTACTTC,CASGGQDTYEQYF
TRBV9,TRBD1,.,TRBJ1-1,TGTGCCAGCAGCGTAGGGGGACAGCTTGCATCGAACACTGAAGCTTTCTTT,CASSVGGQLASNTEAFF
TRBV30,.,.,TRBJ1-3,TGTGCCTGCACCAAGGACAGTGGAAACACCATATATTTT,CACTKDSGNTIYF
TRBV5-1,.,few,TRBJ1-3,TGCGCCAGCAGCCCTGGCCCAGAGTCTGGAAACACCATATATTTT,CASSPGPESGNTIYF
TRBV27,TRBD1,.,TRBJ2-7,TGTGCCAGCAGTTTTGCGGGGACAGGGGGCTACGAGCAGTACTTC,CASSFAGTGGYEQYF
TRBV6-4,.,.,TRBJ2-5,TGTGCCAGCAGTTTGGGGGCGGGGAGGGAGACCCAGTACTTC,CASSLGAGRETQYF
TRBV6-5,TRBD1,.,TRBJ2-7,TGTGCCAGCAGTCCCCCGACAGGGATTAGAGAGCAGTACTTC,CASSPPTGIREQYF
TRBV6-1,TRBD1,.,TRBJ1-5,TGTGCCAGCAGCGACAGGGGAAATCAGCCCCAGCATTTT,CASSDRGNQPQHF
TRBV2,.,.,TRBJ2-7,TGTGCCAGCAGTGCGAGGACGACCTACGAGCAGTACTTC,CASSARTTYEQYF
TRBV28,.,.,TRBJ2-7,TGTGCCAGCAGTTTATCTACAGTCTACGAGCAGTACTTC,CASSLSTVYEQYF
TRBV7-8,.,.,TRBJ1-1,TGTGCCAGCAGCGAGGACAGTCCAAACACTGAAGCTTTCTTT,CASSEDSPNTEAFF
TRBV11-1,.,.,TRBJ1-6,TGTGCCAGCAGCCCCAGCGGGGATAATTCACCCCTCCACTTT,CASSPSGDNSPLHF
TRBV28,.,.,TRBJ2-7,TGTGCCAGCAGTTTCGGGACACTTTACGAGCAGTACTTC,CASSFGTLYEQYF
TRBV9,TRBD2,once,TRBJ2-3,TGTGCCAGCAGCGTAGGTGCCAGCGGGAGGCGCACAGATACGCAGTATTTT,CASSVGASGRRTDTQYF
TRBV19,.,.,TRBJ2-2,TGTGCCAGTGGCCGGCACGAGGAGCTGTTTTTT,CASGRHEELFF
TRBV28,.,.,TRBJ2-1,TGTGCCACCTCTTACAATGAGCAGTTCTTC,CATSYNEQFF
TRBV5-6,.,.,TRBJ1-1,TGTGCCAGCAGCCTACCTGGGGAGGGAGGTTCTGAAGCTTTCTTT,CASSLPGEGGSEAFF
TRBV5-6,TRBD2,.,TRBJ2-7,TGTGCCAGCAGCTTGGGGCTAGCGGGACTCGAGCAGTACTTC,CASSLGLAGLEQYF
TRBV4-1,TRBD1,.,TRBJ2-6,TGCGCCAGCAGCCAACTACAGGGGGCTGGGGCCAACGTCCTGACTTTC,CASSQLQGAGANVLTF
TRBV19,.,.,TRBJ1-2,TGTGCCAGTCACGGACCCCTTATGGGCCCGTCCTGGGGTGGCTACACCTTC,CASHGPLMGPSWGGYTF
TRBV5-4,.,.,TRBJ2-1,TGTGCCAGCAGCTTGGGTTCGAGGTTGGAGTTCTTC,CASSLGSRLEFF
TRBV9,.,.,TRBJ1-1,TGTGCCAGCAGCGCCGGCCATTGGGGGAACACTGAAGCTTTCTTT,CASSAGHWGNTEAFF
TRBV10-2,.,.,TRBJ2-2,TGCGCCACCAGGGACCGACCCACCGGGGAGCTGTTTTTT,CATRDRPTGELFF
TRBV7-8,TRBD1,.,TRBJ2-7,TGTGCCAGCAGCTTAACCGGGACAGAAGCGCAGTACTTC,CASSLTGTEAQYF